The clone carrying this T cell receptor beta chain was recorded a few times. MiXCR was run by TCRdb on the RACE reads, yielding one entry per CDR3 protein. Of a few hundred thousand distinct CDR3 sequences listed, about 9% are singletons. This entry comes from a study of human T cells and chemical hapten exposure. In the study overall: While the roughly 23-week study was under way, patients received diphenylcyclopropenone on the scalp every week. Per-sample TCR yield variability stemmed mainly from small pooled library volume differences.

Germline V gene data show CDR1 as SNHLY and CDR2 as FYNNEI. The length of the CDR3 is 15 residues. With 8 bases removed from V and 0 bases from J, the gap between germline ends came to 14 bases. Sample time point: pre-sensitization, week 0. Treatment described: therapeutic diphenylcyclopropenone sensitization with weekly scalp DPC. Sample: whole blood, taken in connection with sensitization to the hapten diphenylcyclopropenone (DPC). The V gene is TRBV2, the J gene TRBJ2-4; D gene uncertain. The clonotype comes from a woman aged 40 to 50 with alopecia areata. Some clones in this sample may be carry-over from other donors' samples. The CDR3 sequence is CASAVRFIAKNIQYF. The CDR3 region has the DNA TGTGCCAGCGCGGTCCGATTTATAGCCAAAAACATTCAGTACTTC. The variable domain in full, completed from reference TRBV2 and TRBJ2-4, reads EPEVTQTPSHQVTQMGQEVILRCVPISNHLYFYWYRQILGQKVEFLVSFYNNEISEKSEIFDDQFSVERPDGSNFTLKIRSTKLEDSAMYFCASAVRFIAKNIQYFGAGTRLSVL.